A single sample gave rise to the 28 T cell receptor beta chains below, sequenced in a study of early T cells in non-severe SARS-CoV-2 infection. TCRdb analysed the 5' RACE reads with MiXCR anew, one entry per CDR3 protein. Altogether roughly 56,000 distinct CDR3 sequences are present, around 9.9% being singletons, with the ten largest covering around 1.3%. Sequenced: whole blood. All receptors derive from an adult who was a healthcare worker with PCR-confirmed SARS-CoV-2 infection or an uninfected control (not recorded which).

The chain has TRBV7-8 and TRBJ2-1; perhaps TRBD1 as D (5 bases). The CDR3 covers 17 residues. Germline CDR1 is SGHVS and CDR2 is FQNEAQ. V was trimmed by 2 bases and J by 1 base, leaving 15 bases between them. The CDR3 bases are TGTGCCAGCAGCTTATTCGGGCCCAGGGTGTCCTACAATGAGCAGTTCTTC. Translation gives CASSLFGPRVSYNEQFF.

The table lists this clonotype with a few counts. The chain employs TRBV6-4 and TRBJ2-7; no clear D. The CDR3 runs to 12 residues. CDR1 and CDR2 (germline): MRHNA, SNTAGT. V lost 7 bases, J lost 3 bases, and 10 bases lay in between. CDR3 in DNA: TGTGCCAGCAAGGGTATTAGCTACGAGCAGTACGTC. Translation: CASKGISYEQYV.

The chain is built from TRBV3-1 and TRBJ1-5; the D is unclear. Trimming pared 1 base from V and 4 bases from J, leaving 5 bases between. The germline V gene has CDR1 LGHDT and CDR2 YNNKEL (reference sequence). The CDR3 totals 13 residues. This chain's CDR3 is CASSQVQNQPQHF. In nucleotides, the CDR3 is TGTGCCAGCAGCCAAGTCCAGAATCAGCCCCAGCATTTT.

This clonotype occurred many times. The V gene is TRBV20-1, the J gene TRBJ2-3; no reliable D call. Trimming cost V 6 bases and J 2 bases, with 15 bases left between them. Germline V gene lookup returns CDR1 DFQATT and CDR2 SNEGSKA (reference sequence). CDR3 length equals 14 residues. The CDR3 coding sequence is TGCAGTGCCACGTGGAGTATGTCCACAGATACGCAGTATTTT. This translates into CSATWSMSTDTQYF.

This clonotype was observed many times. V and J are TRBV6-1 and TRBJ1-5; D gene ambiguous. The CDR3 is 12 amino acids. Trimming removed 8 bases at V and 1 base at J, with 6 bases between. Per the germline V gene, CDR1 is MNHNS and CDR2 is SASEGT. Here the CDR3 reads CASGFSNQPQHF. The CDR3 coding sequence is TGTGCCAGCGGATTCAGCAATCAGCCCCAGCATTTT.

The chain recombines TRBV9 with TRBJ2-5, with 13 bases that match TRBD2. The CDR3 extends over 16 amino acids. The germline gives CDR1 SGDLS, CDR2 YYNGEE. The junction had 7 bases not matched to a gene; V was cut back by 4 bases and J by 4 bases. The CDR3 region is CASSLPGTSGAETQYF. CDR3 sequence (DNA): TGTGCCAGCAGCCTCCCGGGGACTAGCGGGGCAGAGACCCAGTACTTC.

This clonotype was counted a few times. The chain links TRBV6-6 to TRBJ2-5, with a possible D match to TRBD1 (6 bases). Trimming left V 7 bases short and J 1 base short, with 16 bases between. The CDR3 spans 15 residues. Germline-derived CDR1 and CDR2 are MNHNY and SVGAGI (reference sequence). The CDR3 sequence is CASNIKQGIQETQYF. CDR3 nucleotide sequence: TGTGCCAGCAACATTAAACAGGGTATCCAAGAGACCCAGTACTTC.

This clonotype was picked up a small number of times. This chain uses TRBV10-1 with TRBJ2-3, with D tentatively TRBD1 (6 bases). The V gene lost 0 bases and the J gene lost 0 bases, with 19 bases spanning the gap. The CDR3 extends over 19 amino acids. Germline loops: CDR1 WNHNN, CDR2 SYGVQD (reference sequence). This CDR3 reads CASSESLNPGTTSTDTQYF. In DNA form, the CDR3 reads TGCGCCAGCAGTGAGTCCCTAAACCCCGGGACAACTAGCACAGATACGCAGTATTTT.

This clonotype was seen repeatedly, ten times or more. The chain employs TRBV27 and TRBJ2-2; D is perhaps TRBD1 (5 bases). Per germline, CDR1 MNHEY and CDR2 SMNVEV (reference sequence). Trimming took off 5 bases at V and 2 bases at J, with 15 bases between the two ends. This CDR3 spans 16 amino acids. The CDR3 nucleotides are TGTGCCAGCAGTACCTCAAGGGGAATAAACACCGGGGAGCTGTTTTTT. This codes for CASSTSRGINTGELFF.

The sample holds a few counts of this clonotype. The CDR3 region is CASHLQGGTGELFF. As DNA, the CDR3 is TGTGCCAGCCATTTGCAGGGGGGTACCGGGGAGCTGTTTTTT. The rearrangement links TRBV19 to TRBJ2-2, with a tentative D call TRBD1 (7 bases). Germline assignment: CDR1 LNHDA and CDR2 SQIVND (reference sequence). CDR3 length: 14 amino acids. V was shortened by 9 bases and J by 5 bases, with 16 bases between the two germline ends.

This clonotype was observed at least ten times. The CDR3 spells CASSPTEANTEAFF. The DNA for the CDR3 is TGTGCCAGCTCACCTACAGAAGCCAACACTGAAGCTTTCTTT. V usage is TRBV18 and J usage is TRBJ1-1; D is uncertain. Trimming pared 3 bases from V and 2 bases from J, leaving 10 bases between. This CDR3 spans 14 amino acids. CDR1 and CDR2 from the germline V gene are KGHSH and LQKENI.

This clonotype was picked up many times. The chain uses TRBV7-3 and TRBJ1-1; 8 bases fit TRBD1. This CDR3 is 17 amino acids long. Germline-derived CDR1 and CDR2 are SGHTA and FQGTGA. The V gene end was trimmed by 5 bases and the J gene end by 0 bases; junction bases not matched to a gene: 11. The CDR3 region is CASSQVGTGPMNTEAFF. The CDR3 coding sequence is TGTGCCAGCAGCCAAGTCGGGACAGGACCCATGAACACTGAAGCTTTCTTT.

A few counts support this clonotype. The chain joins TRBV5-1 to TRBJ2-3; 16 nucleotides match TRBD2. This CDR3 is 18 amino acids long. Germline lookup yields CDR1 SGHRS and CDR2 YFSETQ. J lost 5 bases, V lost 4 bases, and 10 bases had no gene match. The CDR3 nucleotides read TGCGCCAGCAGCCCGGGGACTAGCGGGGGGGCCCGGGAAGATACGCAGTATTTT. It translates to CASSPGTSGGAREDTQYF.

V is TRBV6-6 and J is TRBJ2-2; 8 bases match TRBD1. The germline V gene has CDR1 MNHNY and CDR2 SVGAGI (reference sequence). V lost 2 bases, J lost 1 base, and 0 bases stayed unmatched. The length of the CDR3 is 15 residues. Here the CDR3 reads CASSYDRGNTGELFF. The DNA for the CDR3 is TGTGCCAGCAGTTACGACAGGGGGAACACCGGGGAGCTGTTTTTT.

This clonotype was seen at least ten times. The rearrangement links TRBV7-3 to TRBJ2-7; D unclear. V was shortened by 1 base and J by 4 bases, with 11 bases between the two germline ends. Germline CDR1 and CDR2: SGHTA and FQGTGA. The CDR3 totals 14 residues. The CDR3 DNA follows: TGTGCCAGCAGCTTAAAGGAGATAGGGTACGAGCAGTACGTC. Its protein product is CASSLKEIGYEQYV.

This clonotype was found a few times. V usage is TRBV6-6 and J usage is TRBJ2-3; D unresolved. V gave up 0 bases and J gave up 3 bases, with 7 bases separating them. From germline, CDR1 is MNHNY and CDR2 SVGAGI (reference sequence). The CDR3 covers 14 residues. DNA of the CDR3: TGTGCCAGCAGTTACTCCGCGGAAACAGATACGCAGTATTTT. Translating gives CASSYSAETDTQYF.

The rearrangement uses TRBV29-1 and TRBJ1-2, with TRBD1 matching over 9 bases. From germline, CDR1 is SQVTM and CDR2 ANQGSEA. J gave up 8 bases and V 6 bases, and 10 bases lay outside the gene matches. The CDR3 contains 13 residues. The CDR3 coding sequence is TGCAGCGTGCTAAAACAGGGGGCGAAGGGCTACACCTTC. Translating gives CSVLKQGAKGYTF.

This clonotype was seen many times. J is TRBJ1-1 and V is TRBV6-2 or TRBV6-3; D is unclear. The CDR3 runs to 15 residues. Germline CDR1 MNHEY, CDR2 SVGEGT. V lost 6 bases to trimming and J lost 1 base, with 15 bases between them. Written as DNA, the CDR3 is TGTGCCAGCAGGCGAATCGGCCAGAAGAACACTGAAGCTTTCTTT. Its translation is CASRRIGQKNTEAFF.

The chain employs TRBV6-6 and TRBJ1-5; D gene unclear. Germline values: CDR1 MNHNY, CDR2 SVGAGI (reference sequence). This CDR3 has 14 residues. Between the trimmed V and J ends, which lost 2 bases and 8 bases, there was a span of 13 bases. The CDR3 region is CASSYPRAEEPQHF. CDR3 in DNA: TGTGCCAGCAGTTACCCACGGGCCGAGGAGCCCCAGCATTTT.

The rearrangement joins TRBV2 to TRBJ2-2; weak D call: TRBD1 (5 bases). The V gene lost 7 bases and the J gene lost 3 bases, with 15 bases spanning the gap. The CDR3 runs to 15 residues. CDR1 is SNHLY, CDR2 FYNNEI, per germline. This CDR3 reads CASTLVQVHTGELFF. The CDR3 nucleotides are TGTGCCAGCACCCTGGTACAGGTTCACACCGGGGAGCTGTTTTTT. Using reference TRBV2 and TRBJ2-2 for the parts outside the CDR3, the full variable domain is EPEVTQTPSHQVTQMGQEVILRCVPISNHLYFYWYRQILGQKVEFLVSFYNNEISEKSEIFDDQFSVERPDGSNFTLKIRSTKLEDSAMYFCASTLVQVHTGELFFGEGSRLTVL.

This clonotype has a count of ten or more. The CDR3 sequence: CSASGSSGTVTDTQYF. CDR3 nucleotide sequence: TGCAGTGCTAGCGGGTCTAGCGGGACGGTGACAGATACGCAGTATTTT. V is TRBV20-1 and J is TRBJ2-3; 9 positions match TRBD2. With 3 bases clipped from V and 3 bases from J, the junction kept 10 bases outside the gene matches. The CDR3 is 16 amino acids. Germline V lookup: CDR1 DFQATT, CDR2 SNEGSKA (reference sequence).

This clonotype has a count of ten or more. A junction end diverges from the germline sequence, so it may reflect a read error. The chain is built from TRBV29-1 and TRBJ2-1, with TRBD2 matching 9 bases. The CDR3 consists of 13 residues. The germline CDR1 and CDR2 sequences are SQVTM and ANQGSEA. As DNA, the CDR3 is TGCAGCGTTGAAGAGTTGGCTAGCGGGGCCTCCCTCTTC. Its translation: CSVEELASGASLF.

The gene calls are TRBV2 and TRBJ1-1; maybe TRBD1 (6 bases). Germline V lookup: CDR1 SNHLY, CDR2 FYNNEI. The CDR3 sequence is 13 residues long. V lost 6 bases to trimming and J lost 5 bases, with 13 bases between them. The CDR3 DNA follows: TGTGCCAGCAGAAGGACAGAAAGGACTGAAGCTTTCTTT. It encodes CASRRTERTEAFF.

The chain carries TRBV12-3 or TRBV12-4 and TRBJ1-1; 7 nucleotides agree with TRBD1. The V segment lost 7 bases and the J segment 8 bases; nucleotides outside the gene matches: 22. The CDR3 contains 17 residues. The CDR3 is CASILLQGDAARVEAFF. CDR3 DNA: TGTGCCAGCATCTTACTTCAGGGGGACGCCGCTCGCGTAGAAGCTTTCTTT.

This clonotype was recorded a few times. This rearrangement joins TRBV7-9 to TRBJ2-3; 8 positions match TRBD1. V trimming: 5 bases; J trimming: 0 bases; junction bases outside the gene matches: 7. Germline lookup yields CDR1 SEHNR and CDR2 FQNEAQ (reference sequence). The CDR3 runs to 16 residues. The CDR3 DNA is TGTGCCAGCAGCCTTCAGGGGGCCTCGAGCACAGATACGCAGTATTTT. It codes for CASSLQGASSTDTQYF.

The V call is TRBV19, the J call TRBJ2-7; D is perhaps TRBD1 (6 bases). V lost 4 bases to trimming and J lost 4 bases, with 32 bases between them. The CDR3 is 20 amino acids. Per germline, CDR1 LNHDA and CDR2 SQIVND (reference sequence). CDR3 sequence: CASSRSQAFQGSRKPYEQYV. DNA of the CDR3: TGTGCCAGTAGTAGGTCCCAGGCGTTTCAGGGGTCACGAAAACCTTACGAGCAGTACGTC.

This clonotype came up a few times. The CDR3 sequence: CASSGAGNTEAFF. The CDR3 DNA reads as TGTGCCAGCAGTGGTGCAGGGAACACTGAAGCTTTCTTT. The V gene is TRBV2, the J gene TRBJ1-1; D gene unclear. The germline CDR1 and CDR2 sequences are SNHLY and FYNNEI. The germline V and J ends were trimmed by 4 bases and 1 base, with 7 bases remaining between them. This CDR3 spans 13 amino acids.

V gene TRBV6-5 combines with J gene TRBJ2-1; D ambiguous. Germline V gives CDR1 MNHEY, CDR2 SVGAGI. The CDR3 consists of 16 residues. Trimming took off 8 bases at V and 4 bases at J, with 21 bases between the two ends. DNA for the CDR3: TGTGCCAGCGTAACGGGCCCCCTGGAGAGTTACAATGAGCAGTTCTTC. It codes for CASVTGPLESYNEQFF.